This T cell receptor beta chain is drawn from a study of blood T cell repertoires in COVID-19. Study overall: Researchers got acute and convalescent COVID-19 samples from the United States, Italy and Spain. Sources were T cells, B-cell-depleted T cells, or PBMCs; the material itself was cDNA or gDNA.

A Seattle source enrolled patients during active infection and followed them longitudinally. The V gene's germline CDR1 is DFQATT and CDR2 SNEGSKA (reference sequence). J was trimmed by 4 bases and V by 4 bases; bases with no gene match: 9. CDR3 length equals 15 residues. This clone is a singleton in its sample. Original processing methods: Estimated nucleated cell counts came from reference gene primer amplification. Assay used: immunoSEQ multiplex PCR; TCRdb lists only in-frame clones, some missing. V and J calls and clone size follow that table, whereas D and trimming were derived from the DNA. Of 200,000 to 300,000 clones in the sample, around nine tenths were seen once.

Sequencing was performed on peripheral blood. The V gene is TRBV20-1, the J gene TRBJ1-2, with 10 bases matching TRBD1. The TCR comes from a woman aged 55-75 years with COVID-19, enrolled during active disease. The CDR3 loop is CSATDDRGRGYGYTF. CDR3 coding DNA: TGCAGTGCTACTGACGACAGGGGGCGCGGCTATGGCTACACCTTC.